Presented here are 13 T cell receptor beta chains from one specimen sequenced in a study of CD8 T cells in Susac syndrome. cDNA came from roughly 0.5 to 1 ug RNA primed by random hexamers. One entry per CDR3 protein, called by TCRdb with MiXCR from the immunoSEQ multiplex PCR reads. The table includes fewer than 250,000 distinct CDR3 sequences, under 95% detected once. Sequencing input: CD4+ T cells from PBMCs. The receptors shown here come from a human donor in good health.

J is TRBJ2-3 and V is TRBV5-6; 7 nucleotides line up with TRBD1. Germline loops: CDR1 SGHDT, CDR2 YYEEEE. The CDR3 extends over 14 amino acids. Trimming took 7 bases from V and 2 from J; bases not matched to a gene: 7. In nucleotides, the CDR3 is TGTGCCAGCCTCAGGACAGGCTACACAGATACGCAGTATTTT. Amino acid sequence: CASLRTGYTDTQYF.

V usage is TRBV6-2 or TRBV6-3 and J usage is TRBJ1-2; 10 nucleotides line up with TRBD1. Germline trimming cut 4 bases from V and 3 bases from J; bases unmatched to any gene: 8. Germline lookup yields CDR1 MNHEY and CDR2 SVGEGT. The CDR3 covers 16 residues. The CDR3 region is CASSWDRGRHHYGYTF. The CDR3 DNA sequence: TGTGCCAGCAGTTGGGACAGGGGACGTCACCACTATGGCTACACCTTC.

This clonotype was counted only a few times. The chain employs TRBV6-1 and TRBJ2-6; no clear D gene. The CDR3 runs to 16 residues. Trimming stripped 4 bases from V and 0 bases from J, with 10 bases between. Germline V gene lookup returns CDR1 MNHNS and CDR2 SASEGT. For the CDR3, the DNA is TGTGCCAGCAGTGCAGGAGTCCTCTCTGGGGCCAACGTCCTGACTTTC. This codes for CASSAGVLSGANVLTF.

The chain joins TRBV6-4 to TRBJ2-5; TRBD1 is a possible D gene (5 bases). The CDR3 has 13 amino acids. Per germline, CDR1 MRHNA and CDR2 SNTAGT. The V gene lost 2 bases and the J gene lost 5 bases, with 9 bases spanning the gap. The CDR3 loop reads CASSDAPGETQYF. DNA for the CDR3: TGTGCCAGCAGTGACGCACCAGGGGAGACCCAGTACTTC.

The V gene is TRBV12-3 or TRBV12-4, the J gene TRBJ1-2, with TRBD1 identical over 7 bases. The CDR3 runs 15 residues. Trimming at V came to 7 bases and at J to 2 bases, leaving 10 bases not matched to a gene. CDR3 loop: CASTPTGKKNYGYTF. The DNA for the CDR3 is TGTGCCAGCACTCCGACAGGGAAAAAGAACTATGGCTACACCTTC.

The chain carries TRBV3-1 and TRBJ1-4; D call uncertain. CDR3 size: 14 residues. Germline assignment: CDR1 LGHDT and CDR2 YNNKEL (reference sequence). Trimming left V 4 bases short and J 10 bases short, with 16 bases between. CDR3 sequence: CASSPTALSGKLFF. The CDR3 nucleotides are TGTGCCAGCAGCCCAACGGCCCTGTCCGGAAAACTGTTTTTT.

V gene TRBV12-3 or TRBV12-4 combines with J gene TRBJ2-5; possible D gene TRBD2, 6 bases. CDR3 length: 13 amino acids. Trimming pared 7 bases from V and 5 bases from J, leaving 14 bases between. The CDR3 nucleotides read TGTGCCAGCAATGTCGCAGGGAGGGAGACCCAGTACTTC. Its protein is CASNVAGRETQYF.

The chain carries TRBV30 and TRBJ1-2; D gene ambiguous. This CDR3 comprises 14 residues. Germline loops: CDR1 GTSNPN, CDR2 SVGIG (reference sequence). Trimming removed 0 bases at V and 4 bases at J, with 12 bases between. The CDR3 reads CAWSVGPPSYGYTF. CDR3 coding DNA: TGTGCCTGGAGTGTAGGACCCCCAAGCTATGGCTACACCTTC. The full variable domain, with the rest looked up from reference TRBV30 and TRBJ1-2, is SQTIHQWPATLVQPVGSPLSLECTVEGTSNPNLYWYRQAAGRGLQLLFYSVGIGQISSEVPQNLSASRPQDRQFILSSKKLLLSDSGFYLCAWSVGPPSYGYTFGSGTRLTVV.

The gene calls are TRBV7-8 and TRBJ2-3; TRBD2 matches at 9 bases. Germline CDR1 SGHVS, CDR2 FQNEAQ. There are 17 residues in the CDR3. Germline trimming cut 6 bases from V and 1 base from J; bases unmatched to any gene: 11. This chain's CDR3 is CASSLHASGVGTDTQYF. DNA for the CDR3: TGTGCCAGCAGTTTACATGCTAGCGGGGTCGGCACAGATACGCAGTATTTT.

This chain connects TRBV6-5 to TRBJ1-4; D is uncertain. Trimming pared 6 bases from V and 8 bases from J, leaving 13 bases between. CDR3 length equals 13 residues. Germline assignment: CDR1 MNHEY and CDR2 SVGAGI. This chain's CDR3 is CASSVGRGEKLFF. CDR3 coding DNA: TGTGCCAGCAGCGTCGGGCGAGGGGAAAAACTGTTTTTT.

The J gene is TRBJ2-2, the V gene TRBV9; D call uncertain. Germline CDR1 is SGDLS and CDR2 is YYNGEE. The CDR3 is 15 residues long. V was shortened by 0 bases and J by 0 bases, with 6 bases between the two germline ends. The DNA for the CDR3 is TGTGCCAGCAGCGTAGAGGCAGCGAACACCGGGGAGCTGTTTTTT. It is translated as CASSVEAANTGELFF.

The chain employs TRBV10-3 and TRBJ2-2; no clear D gene. The V gene lost 3 bases and the J gene lost 7 bases, with 6 bases spanning the gap. CDR3 size: 12 residues. Germline CDR1 and CDR2: ENHRY and SYGVKD. The chain's CDR3 is CAISDTDGELFF. CDR3 bases: TGTGCCATCAGTGACACTGACGGGGAGCTGTTTTTT.

V usage is TRBV20-1 and J usage is TRBJ1-5, with D possibly being TRBD1 (5 bases). CDR3 length: 15 amino acids. Trimming pared 3 bases from V and 2 bases from J, leaving 14 bases between. Per the germline V gene, CDR1 is DFQATT and CDR2 is SNEGSKA (reference sequence). CDR3 sequence (DNA): TGCAGTGCTAGTAAGGGGAGTGGGGGCAATCAGCCCCAGCATTTT. It translates to CSASKGSGGNQPQHF.